This T cell receptor (beta chain) is from a study of T cell responses to AZD1222 COVID-19 vaccine. Trimming took 6 bases from V and 5 from J, leaving 5 bases between them. Per germline, CDR1 LNHDA and CDR2 SQIVND (reference sequence). This CDR3 region has 11 residues. Produced via immunoSEQ multiplex PCR; TCRdb's table is partial and in-frame only. The table shows around 87,000 clones, with roughly 90% occurring only once. The clonotype originates from an adult in good health. Sequenced here: peripheral blood, sampled on day 0 of AZD1222 vaccination. This chain links TRBV19 with TRBJ2-4, with a weak D call TRBD2 (5 bases). CDR3 amino acids: CASRRENIQYF. The CDR3 coding sequence is TGTGCCAGTAGGAGGGAAAACATTCAGTACTTC.